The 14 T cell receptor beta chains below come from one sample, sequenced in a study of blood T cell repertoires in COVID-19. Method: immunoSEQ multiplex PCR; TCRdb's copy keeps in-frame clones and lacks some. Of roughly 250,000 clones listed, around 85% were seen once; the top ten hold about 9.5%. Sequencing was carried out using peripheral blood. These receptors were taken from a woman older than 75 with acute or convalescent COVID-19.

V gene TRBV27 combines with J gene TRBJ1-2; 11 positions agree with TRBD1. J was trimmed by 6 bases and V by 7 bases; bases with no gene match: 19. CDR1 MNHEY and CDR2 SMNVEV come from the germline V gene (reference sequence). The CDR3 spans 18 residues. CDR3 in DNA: TGTGCCAGCACTACCAGTCTGTTGAGGACAGGGGGCGCGGATGGCTACACCTTC. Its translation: CASTTSLLRTGGADGYTF.

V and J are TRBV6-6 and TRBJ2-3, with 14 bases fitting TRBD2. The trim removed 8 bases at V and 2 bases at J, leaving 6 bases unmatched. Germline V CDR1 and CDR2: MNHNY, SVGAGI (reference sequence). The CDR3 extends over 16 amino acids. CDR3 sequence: CASLGLAGAVTDTQYF. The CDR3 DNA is TGTGCCAGCCTGGGACTAGCGGGGGCCGTCACAGATACGCAGTATTTT.

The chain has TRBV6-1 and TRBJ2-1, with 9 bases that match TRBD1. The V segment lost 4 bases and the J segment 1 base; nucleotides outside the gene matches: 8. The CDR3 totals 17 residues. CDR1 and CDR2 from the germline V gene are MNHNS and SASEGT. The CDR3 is CASSAALGTGSYNEQFF. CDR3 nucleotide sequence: TGTGCCAGCAGTGCCGCCCTTGGGACAGGGTCCTACAATGAGCAGTTCTTC.

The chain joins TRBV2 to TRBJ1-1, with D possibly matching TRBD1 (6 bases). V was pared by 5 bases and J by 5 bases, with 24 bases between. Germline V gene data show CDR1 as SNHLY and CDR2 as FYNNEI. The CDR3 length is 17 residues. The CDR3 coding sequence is TGTGCCAGCAGTCCTAGCGCTGGCGGGGGGCTAAGGACTGAAGCTTTCTTT. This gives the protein CASSPSAGGGLRTEAFF. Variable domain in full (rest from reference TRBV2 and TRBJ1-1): EPEVTQTPSHQVTQMGQEVILRCVPISNHLYFYWYRQILGQKVEFLVSFYNNEISEKSEIFDDQFSVERPDGSNFTLKIRSTKLEDSAMYFCASSPSAGGGLRTEAFFGQGTRLTVV.

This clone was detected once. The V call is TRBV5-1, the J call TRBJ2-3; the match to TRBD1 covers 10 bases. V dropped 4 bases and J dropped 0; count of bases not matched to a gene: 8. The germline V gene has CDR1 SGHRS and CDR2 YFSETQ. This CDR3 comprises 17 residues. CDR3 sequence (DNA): TGCGCCAGCAGCAGGGGGACAGGGGCTTCTAGCACAGATACGCAGTATTTT. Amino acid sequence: CASSRGTGASSTDTQYF.

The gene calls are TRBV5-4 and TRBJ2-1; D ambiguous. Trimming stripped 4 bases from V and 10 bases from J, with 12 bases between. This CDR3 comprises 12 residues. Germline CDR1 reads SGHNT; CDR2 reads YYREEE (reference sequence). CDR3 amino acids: CASSPLGWEQFF. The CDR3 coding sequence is TGTGCCAGCAGCCCCCTCGGGTGGGAGCAGTTCTTC.

The CDR3 nucleotides read TGTGCCAGCTCACCGCCGACAGGGGGAGGCTCTGGGGCCAACGTCCTGACTTTC. Translated, it gives CASSPPTGGGSGANVLTF. The chain links TRBV18 to TRBJ2-6, with 9 bases fitting TRBD1. The CDR3 contains 18 residues. The germline CDR1 and CDR2 sequences are KGHSH and LQKENI. V dropped 3 bases and J dropped 0; count of bases not matched to a gene: 6. Variable domain in full (rest from reference TRBV18 and TRBJ2-6): NAGVMQNPRHLVRRRGQEARLRCSPMKGHSHVYWYRQLPEEGLKFMVYLQKENIIDESGMPKERFSAEFPKEGPSILRIQQVVRGDSAAYFCASSPPTGGGSGANVLTFGAGSRLTVL.

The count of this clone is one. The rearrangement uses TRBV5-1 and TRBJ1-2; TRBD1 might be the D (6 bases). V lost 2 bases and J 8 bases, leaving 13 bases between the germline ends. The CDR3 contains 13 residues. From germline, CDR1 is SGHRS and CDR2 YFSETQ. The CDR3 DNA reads TGCGCCAGCAGCTTCAGGGGCCCCGAAGGCTACACCTTC. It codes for CASSFRGPEGYTF.

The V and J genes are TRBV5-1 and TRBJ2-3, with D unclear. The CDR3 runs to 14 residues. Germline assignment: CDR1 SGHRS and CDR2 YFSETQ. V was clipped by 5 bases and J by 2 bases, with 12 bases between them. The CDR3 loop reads CASSDDIPTDTQYF. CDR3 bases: TGCGCCAGCAGTGATGACATCCCCACAGATACGCAGTATTTT.

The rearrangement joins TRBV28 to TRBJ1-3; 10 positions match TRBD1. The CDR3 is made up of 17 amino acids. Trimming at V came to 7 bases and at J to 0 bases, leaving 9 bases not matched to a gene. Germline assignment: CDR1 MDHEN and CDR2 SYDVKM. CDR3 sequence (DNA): TGTGCCAGCACCTGGGGGACAGGGGCTTTCTCTGGAAACACCATATATTTT. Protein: CASTWGTGAFSGNTIYF. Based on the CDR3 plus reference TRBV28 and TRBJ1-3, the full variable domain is DVKVTQSSRYLVKRTGEKVFLECVQDMDHENMFWYRQDPGLGLRLIYFSYDVKMKEKGDIPEGYSVSREKKERFSLILESASTNQTSMYLCASTWGTGAFSGNTIYFGEGSWLTVV.

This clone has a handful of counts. Here the CDR3 DNA reads TGTGCCAGCAGCTCCGGGGGAGGTAGGGCTTTCTTT. The encoded protein is CASSSGGGRAFF. The chain recombines TRBV11-2 with TRBJ1-1; possibly TRBD1 for D (5 bases). The CDR3 has 12 amino acids. Trimming cost V 4 bases and J 11 bases, with 14 bases left between them. The germline gives CDR1 SGHAT, CDR2 FQNNGV.

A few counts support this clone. This chain's CDR3 is CASSQDLSGGYLDTQYF. The CDR3 nucleotides are TGTGCCAGCAGCCAAGATCTTAGCGGGGGCTACTTGGATACGCAGTATTTT. This chain links TRBV4-2 with TRBJ2-3, with 9 bases identical to TRBD2. J lost 6 bases, V lost 0 bases, and 10 bases had no gene match. The CDR3 has 17 residues. Per the germline V gene, CDR1 is LGHNA and CDR2 is YNFKEQ.

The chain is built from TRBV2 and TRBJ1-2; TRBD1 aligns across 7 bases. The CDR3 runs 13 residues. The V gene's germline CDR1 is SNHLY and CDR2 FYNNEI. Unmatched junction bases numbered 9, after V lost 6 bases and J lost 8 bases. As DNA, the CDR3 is TGTGCCAGCAGCCCAGACAGGGCGGGGGGCTACACCTTC. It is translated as CASSPDRAGGYTF.

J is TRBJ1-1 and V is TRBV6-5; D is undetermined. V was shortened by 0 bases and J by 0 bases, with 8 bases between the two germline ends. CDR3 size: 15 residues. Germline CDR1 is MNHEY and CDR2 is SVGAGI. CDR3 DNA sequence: TGTGCCAGCAGTTACTCGATTCAGGTGAACACTGAAGCTTTCTTT. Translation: CASSYSIQVNTEAFF.